The rows below give T cell receptor beta chains drawn from one sample of a study of T-cell memory formation after mild COVID-19. MiXCR, applied by TCRdb to the 5' RACE reads, yields one record per CDR3 protein. This table has roughly 160,000 distinct CDR3 sequences, 10% to 15% appearing once. Source material: PBMCs or a T cell subset sorted from them (not recorded which). The origin of the receptors is a man younger than 35 who had mild COVID-19 (a few samples of this study predate the infection). Cell type and time point are not known. The CDR3 runs from the conserved cysteine through the conserved F or W. D genes are given only for firm matches. Expanded clones get a size class; other rows say once, few or many, or leave the size out.

v_call	j_call	clone_size	d_call	cdr3_aa	cdr3_nt
TRBV5-1	TRBJ2-7	NA	NA	CASSFQGGQHSYEQYF	TGCGCCAGCAGCTTCCAGGGAGGACAGCACTCCTACGAGCAGTACTTC
TRBV7-6	TRBJ2-5	few	TRBD2	CASSFSSGTRGETQYF	TGTGCCAGCAGCTTCTCTTCCGGGACTAGAGGGGAGACCCAGTACTTC
TRBV5-1	TRBJ2-3	NA	NA	CASSLEGFTDTQYF	TGCGCCAGCAGCTTGGAGGGGTTCACAGATACGCAGTATTTT
TRBV7-2	TRBJ2-5	few	TRBD2	CASSPLAGVIETQYF	TGTGCCAGCAGCCCGTTAGCGGGGGTTATAGAGACCCAGTACTTC
TRBV14	TRBJ2-5	NA	NA	CASSSQSYQETQYF	TGTGCCAGCAGCTCTCAGTCTTACCAAGAGACCCAGTACTTC
TRBV4-2	TRBJ1-4	NA	NA	CASSQQNGLGKANEKLFF	TGTGCCAGCAGCCAACAGAACGGTCTAGGGAAGGCTAATGAAAAACTGTTTTTT
TRBV7-2	TRBJ2-5	NA	TRBD2	CASSLSGTRGETQYF	TGTGCCAGCAGCCTCTCCGGGACTAGAGGAGAGACCCAGTACTTC
TRBV7-3	TRBJ2-5	few	TRBD2	CASSYGGANQETQYF	TGTGCCAGCAGCTACGGGGGGGCCAACCAAGAGACCCAGTACTTC
TRBV6-6	TRBJ2-5	NA	TRBD2	CASSYASSGGTQYF	TGTGCCAGCAGTTACGCGTCTAGCGGGGGGACCCAGTACTTC
TRBV7-2	TRBJ1-2	few	NA	CASSLNRLGYGYTF	TGTGCCAGCAGCTTAAACCGCCTCGGCTATGGCTACACCTTC
TRBV30	TRBJ1-2	few	NA	CAWSPGDDYGYTF	TGTGCCTGGTCCCCAGGGGACGATTATGGCTACACCTTC
TRBV10-3	TRBJ2-3	NA	NA	CAISESRDTQYF	TGTGCCATCAGTGAGTCAAGGGATACGCAGTATTTT
TRBV6-5	TRBJ1-2	once	NA	CASSPGGGGYTF	TGTGCCAGCAGTCCCGGTGGAGGTGGCTACACCTTC
TRBV6-2/TRBV6-3	TRBJ1-5	NA	NA	CASSYFETQHF	TGTGCCAGCAGTTACTTCGAGACCCAGCATTTT
TRBV7-2	TRBJ2-1	NA	NA	CASSQSGYEQFF	TGTGCCAGCAGCCAGTCGGGTTATGAGCAGTTCTTC
TRBV12-3/TRBV12-4	TRBJ2-5	NA	TRBD1	CASSSGTGEETQYF	TGTGCCAGCAGCTCCGGGACAGGGGAGGAGACCCAGTACTTC
TRBV7-2	TRBJ2-1	NA	NA	CASSKLGVYNEQFF	TGTGCCAGCAGTAAGTTAGGGGTCTACAATGAGCAGTTCTTC
TRBV7-2	TRBJ2-2	NA	NA	CASSESPVPGETGELFF	TGTGCCAGCAGCGAGTCACCGGTACCGGGAGAAACCGGGGAGCTGTTTTTT
TRBV7-3	TRBJ2-1	NA	TRBD2	CASSLTGRGGHNEQFF	TGTGCCAGCAGCTTAACGGGCCGGGGGGGCCACAATGAGCAGTTCTTC
TRBV20-1	TRBJ2-3	many	TRBD2	CSARDSGATDTQYF	TGCAGTGCTAGAGATAGCGGGGCAACGGATACGCAGTATTTT
TRBV5-1	TRBJ2-3	many	TRBD2	CASSLGQRGKDTQYF	TGCGCCAGCAGCTTGGGGCAGCGGGGGAAAGATACGCAGTATTTT
TRBV14	TRBJ1-4	NA	TRBD1	CASSRGQGEKLFF	TGTGCCAGCAGCAGGGGACAGGGTGAAAAACTGTTTTTT
TRBV7-2	TRBJ1-2	few	NA	CASSLGAADYGYTF	TGTGCCAGCAGCTTAGGGGCGGCAGACTATGGCTACACCTTC
TRBV5-1	TRBJ2-6	NA	NA	CASSLAVGPLSGANVLTF	TGCGCCAGCAGCTTGGCAGTCGGGCCGCTCTCTGGGGCCAACGTCCTGACTTTC
TRBV3-1	TRBJ2-1	NA	TRBD2	CASSQVSPSGGWDNEQFF	TGTGCCAGCAGCCAAGTGTCTCCTAGCGGGGGGTGGGACAATGAGCAGTTCTTC
TRBV28	TRBJ1-3	NA	NA	CASETPSSGNAIYF	TGTGCCAGCGAGACCCCGAGCTCTGGAAACGCCATATATTTT
TRBV4-1	TRBJ1-2	few	TRBD1	CASSQGQWTGGYTF	TGCGCCAGCAGCCAAGGGCAGTGGACAGGAGGCTACACCTTC
TRBV2	TRBJ2-4	NA	NA	CASSPDRNIQYF	TGTGCCAGCTCCCCCGACCGAAACATTCAGTACTTC
TRBV6-5	TRBJ2-4	NA	NA	CASSYGYRENIQYF	TGTGCCAGCAGTTACGGGTATAGGGAAAACATTCAGTACTTC
TRBV5-1	TRBJ1-5	NA	NA	CASSFPSDGNQPQHF	TGCGCCAGCAGCTTTCCCTCGGACGGGAATCAGCCCCAGCATTTT
TRBV4-1	TRBJ1-2	NA	TRBD1	CASSGGTGDNTF	TGCGCCAGCAGCGGAGGGACAGGGGACAACACCTTC
TRBV5-1	TRBJ2-1	few	NA	CASSLGSGLNEQFF	TGCGCCAGCAGCTTGGGATCCGGCCTCAATGAGCAGTTCTTC
TRBV5-1	TRBJ1-2	NA	TRBD1	CASSSSRGEYGYTF	TGCGCCAGCAGCTCATCCAGGGGGGAATATGGCTACACCTTC
TRBV5-6	TRBJ1-1	NA	NA	CASSWGKGTEAFF	TGTGCCAGCAGCTGGGGGAAGGGCACTGAAGCTTTCTTT
TRBV5-1	TRBJ2-3	few	TRBD2	CASSLGAGEGTDTQYF	TGCGCCAGCAGCTTGGGCGCGGGGGAAGGCACAGATACGCAGTATTTT
TRBV6-2/TRBV6-3	TRBJ2-5	few	NA	CASSTNAGAETQYF	TGTGCCAGCAGTACTAACGCAGGGGCGGAGACCCAGTACTTC
TRBV2	TRBJ2-1	NA	TRBD1	CASSVDRALYNEQFF	TGTGCCAGCAGTGTGGACAGGGCGCTTTACAATGAGCAGTTCTTC
TRBV12-3/TRBV12-4	TRBJ2-5	many	NA	CASSSPVETQYF	TGTGCCAGCAGCTCCCCAGTGGAGACCCAGTACTTC
TRBV20-1	TRBJ2-1	few	NA	CSARGLRFSYEQFF	TGCAGTGCAAGGGGGTTGCGGTTCAGTTATGAGCAGTTCTTC
TRBV9	TRBJ1-1	NA	TRBD1	CASSVNTGVTEAFF	TGTGCCAGCAGCGTCAATACAGGGGTTACTGAAGCTTTCTTT
TRBV19	TRBJ2-3	NA	NA	CASSQPGLRSSDTQYF	TGTGCCAGTAGTCAGCCGGGACTCCGGAGTTCGGATACGCAGTATTTT
TRBV10-3	TRBJ2-3	NA	NA	CASRVQGSDTQYF	TGTGCCTCAAGGGTCCAGGGTTCCGATACGCAGTATTTT
TRBV24-1	TRBJ2-1	few	NA	CATSAQGQRNEQFF	TGTGCCACCAGTGCCCAGGGGCAGAGGAATGAGCAGTTCTTC
TRBV6-5	TRBJ1-6	NA	TRBD1	CASSPRQGVSPLHF	TGTGCCAGCAGTCCACGACAGGGGGTTTCACCCCTCCACTTT
TRBV20-1	TRBJ1-5	NA	NA	CSARVTDSTAQHF	TGCAGTGCTAGAGTTACGGACAGTACGGCCCAGCATTTT
TRBV7-6	TRBJ2-1	many	NA	CASSSPGSGSNEQFF	TGTGCCAGCAGCTCACCAGGGTCGGGGAGCAATGAGCAGTTCTTC